This entry describes one T cell receptor beta chain. The protocol was immunoSEQ multiplex PCR, while the TCRdb copy is restricted to in-frame clones and leaves out a portion. Here the sample spans about 270,000 clones, roughly 91% being singletons. Individuals drawn from approximately 26 US areas were roughly 18 to 89 years old. Researchers sorted participants into cohorts using their self-reported clinical history. Per the germline V gene, CDR1 is SGDLS and CDR2 is YYNGEE. Trimming took 0 bases from V and 4 from J; bases not matched to a gene: 13. This CDR3 has 18 amino acids. The data belong to a study of blood T cell repertoires in COVID-19. Study-wide background: The samples span acute and convalescent COVID-19 from the United States, Italy and Spain.

The sequencing sample was made of PBMCs or T cells enriched from blood (not recorded which). This TCR was recovered from a woman aged 60-75 years in a cohort exposed to, infected with or recovered from COVID-19 (not recorded which). The chain couples TRBV9 to TRBJ2-1; the match to TRBD1 covers 7 bases. CDR3 protein: CASSVGGRGQPIYNEQFF. The CDR3 nucleotides are TGTGCCAGCAGCGTAGGGGGAAGGGGGCAGCCTATATACAATGAGCAGTTCTTC.